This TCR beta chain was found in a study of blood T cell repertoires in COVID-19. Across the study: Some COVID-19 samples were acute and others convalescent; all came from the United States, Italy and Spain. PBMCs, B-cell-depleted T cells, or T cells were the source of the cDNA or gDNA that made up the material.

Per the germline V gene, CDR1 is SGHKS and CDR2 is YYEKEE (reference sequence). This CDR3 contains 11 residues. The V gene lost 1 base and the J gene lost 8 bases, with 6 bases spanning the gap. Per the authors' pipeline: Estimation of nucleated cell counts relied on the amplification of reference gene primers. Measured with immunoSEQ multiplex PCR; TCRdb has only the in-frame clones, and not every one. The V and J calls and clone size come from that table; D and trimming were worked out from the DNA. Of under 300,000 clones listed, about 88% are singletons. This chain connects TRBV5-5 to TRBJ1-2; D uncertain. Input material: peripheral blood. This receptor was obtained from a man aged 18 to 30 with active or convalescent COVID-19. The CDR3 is CASSLMEGYTF. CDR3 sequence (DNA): TGTGCCAGCAGCTTGATGGAGGGCTACACCTTC.